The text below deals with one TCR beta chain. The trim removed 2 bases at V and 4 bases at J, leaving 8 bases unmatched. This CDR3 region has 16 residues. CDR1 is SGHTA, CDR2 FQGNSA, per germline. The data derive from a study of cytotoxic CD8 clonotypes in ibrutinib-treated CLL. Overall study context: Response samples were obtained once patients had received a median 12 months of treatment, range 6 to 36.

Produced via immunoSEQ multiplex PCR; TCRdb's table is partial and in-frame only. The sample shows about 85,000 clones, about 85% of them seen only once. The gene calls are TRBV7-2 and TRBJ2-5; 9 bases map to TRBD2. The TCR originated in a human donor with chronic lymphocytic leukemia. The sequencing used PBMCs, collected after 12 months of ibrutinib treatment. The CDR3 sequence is CASSLWLRGGRETQYF. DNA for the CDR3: TGTGCCAGCAGCTTATGGTTGCGGGGGGGCCGAGAGACCCAGTACTTC.